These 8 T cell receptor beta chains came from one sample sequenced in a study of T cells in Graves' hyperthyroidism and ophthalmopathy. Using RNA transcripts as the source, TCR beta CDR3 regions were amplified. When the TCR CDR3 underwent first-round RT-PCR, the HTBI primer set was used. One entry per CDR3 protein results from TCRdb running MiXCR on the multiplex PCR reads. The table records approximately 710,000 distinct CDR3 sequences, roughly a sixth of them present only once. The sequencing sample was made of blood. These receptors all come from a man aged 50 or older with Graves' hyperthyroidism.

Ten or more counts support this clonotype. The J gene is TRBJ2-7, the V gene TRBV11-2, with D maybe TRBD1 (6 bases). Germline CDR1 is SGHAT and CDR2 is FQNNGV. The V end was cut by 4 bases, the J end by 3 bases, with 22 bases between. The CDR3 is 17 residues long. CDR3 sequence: CASSSPFTGKTVYEQYF. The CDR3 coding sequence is TGTGCCAGCAGCTCGCCTTTTACAGGGAAAACGGTCTACGAGCAGTACTTC.

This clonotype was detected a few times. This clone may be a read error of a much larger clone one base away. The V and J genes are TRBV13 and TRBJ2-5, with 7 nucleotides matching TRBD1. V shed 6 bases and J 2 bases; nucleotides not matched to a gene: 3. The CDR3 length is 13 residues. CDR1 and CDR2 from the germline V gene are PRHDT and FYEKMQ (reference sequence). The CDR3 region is CASRMGQQETQYF. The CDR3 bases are TGTGCCAGCAGAATGGGACAGCAAGAGACCCAGTACTTC. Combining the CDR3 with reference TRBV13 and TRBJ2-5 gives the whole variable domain AAGVIQSPRHLIKEKRETATLKCYPIPRHDTVYWYQQGPGQDPQFLISFYEKMQSDKGSIPDRFSAQQFSDYHSELNMSSLELGDSALYFCASRMGQQETQYFGPGTRLLVL.

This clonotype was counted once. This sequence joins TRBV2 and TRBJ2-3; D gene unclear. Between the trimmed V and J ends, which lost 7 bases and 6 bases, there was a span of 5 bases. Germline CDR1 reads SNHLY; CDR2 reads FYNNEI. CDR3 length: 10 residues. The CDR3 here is CASNGDTQYF. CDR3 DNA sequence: TGTGCCAGCAATGGGGATACGCAGTATTTT.

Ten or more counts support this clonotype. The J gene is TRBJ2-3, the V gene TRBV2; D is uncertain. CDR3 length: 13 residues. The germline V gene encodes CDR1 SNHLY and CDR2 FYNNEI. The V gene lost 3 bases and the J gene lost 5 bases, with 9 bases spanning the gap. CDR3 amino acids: CASSESFEDTQYF. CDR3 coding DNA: TGTGCCAGCAGTGAGTCTTTCGAAGATACGCAGTATTTT.

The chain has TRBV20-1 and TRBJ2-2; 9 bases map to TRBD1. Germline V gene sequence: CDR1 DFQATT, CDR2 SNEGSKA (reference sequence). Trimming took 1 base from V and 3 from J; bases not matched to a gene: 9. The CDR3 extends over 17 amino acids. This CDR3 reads CSARGMGQGSHTGELFF. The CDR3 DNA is TGCAGTGCTAGAGGGATGGGACAGGGTAGTCACACCGGGGAGCTGTTTTTT.

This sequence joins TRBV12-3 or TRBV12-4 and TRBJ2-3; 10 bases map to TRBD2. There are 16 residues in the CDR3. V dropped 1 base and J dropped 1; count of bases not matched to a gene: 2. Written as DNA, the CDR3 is TGTGCCAGCAGTTTAGGAACTAGCGGGGGCACAGATACGCAGTATTTT. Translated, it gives CASSLGTSGGTDTQYF.

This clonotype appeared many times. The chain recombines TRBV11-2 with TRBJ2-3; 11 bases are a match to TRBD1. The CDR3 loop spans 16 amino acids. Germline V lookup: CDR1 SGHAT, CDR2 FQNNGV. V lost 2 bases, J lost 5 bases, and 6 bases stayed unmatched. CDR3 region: CASSLFSGTGGDTQYF. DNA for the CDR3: TGTGCCAGCAGCTTATTCAGCGGGACAGGGGGAGATACGCAGTATTTT.

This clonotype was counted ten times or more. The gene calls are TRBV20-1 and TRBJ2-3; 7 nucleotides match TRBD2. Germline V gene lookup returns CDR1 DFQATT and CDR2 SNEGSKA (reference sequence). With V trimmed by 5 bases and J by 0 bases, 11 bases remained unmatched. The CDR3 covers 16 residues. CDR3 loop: CSALQASGTSTDTQYF. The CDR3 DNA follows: TGCAGTGCTCTCCAGGCTAGCGGAACTAGCACAGATACGCAGTATTTT.